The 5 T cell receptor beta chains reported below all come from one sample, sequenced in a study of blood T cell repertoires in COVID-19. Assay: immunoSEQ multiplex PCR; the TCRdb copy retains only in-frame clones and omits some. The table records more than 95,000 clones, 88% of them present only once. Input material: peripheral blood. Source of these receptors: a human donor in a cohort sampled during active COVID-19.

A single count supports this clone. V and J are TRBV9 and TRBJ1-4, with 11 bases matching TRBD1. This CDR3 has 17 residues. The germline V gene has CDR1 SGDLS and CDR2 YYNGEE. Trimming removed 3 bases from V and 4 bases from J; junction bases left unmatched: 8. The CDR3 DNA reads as TGTGCCAGCAGCGAGGGACAGGGGGTACCCCTTAATGAAAAACTGTTTTTT. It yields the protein CASSEGQGVPLNEKLFF. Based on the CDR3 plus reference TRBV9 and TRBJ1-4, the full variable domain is DSGVTQTPKHLITATGQRVTLRCSPRSGDLSVYWYQQSLDQGLQFLIQYYNGEERAKGNILERFSAQQFPDLHSELNLSSLELGDSALYFCASSEGQGVPLNEKLFFGSGTQLSVL.

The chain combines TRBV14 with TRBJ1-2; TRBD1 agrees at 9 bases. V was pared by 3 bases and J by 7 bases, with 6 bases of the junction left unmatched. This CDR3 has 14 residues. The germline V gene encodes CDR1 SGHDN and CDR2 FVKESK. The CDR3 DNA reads TGTGCCAGCAGCCATCCGGGACAGGGTTCTGGCTACACCTTC. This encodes CASSHPGQGSGYTF.

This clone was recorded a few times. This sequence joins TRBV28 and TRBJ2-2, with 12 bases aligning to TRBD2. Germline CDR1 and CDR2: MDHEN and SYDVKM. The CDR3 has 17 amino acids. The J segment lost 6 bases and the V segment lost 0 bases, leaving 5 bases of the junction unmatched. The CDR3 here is CASSLWRLAGGPGELFF. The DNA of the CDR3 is TGTGCCAGCAGTTTATGGAGGCTAGCGGGAGGGCCCGGGGAGCTGTTTTTT. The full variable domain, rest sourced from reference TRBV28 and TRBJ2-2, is DVKVTQSSRYLVKRTGEKVFLECVQDMDHENMFWYRQDPGLGLRLIYFSYDVKMKEKGDIPEGYSVSREKKERFSLILESASTNQTSMYLCASSLWRLAGGPGELFFGEGSRLTVL.

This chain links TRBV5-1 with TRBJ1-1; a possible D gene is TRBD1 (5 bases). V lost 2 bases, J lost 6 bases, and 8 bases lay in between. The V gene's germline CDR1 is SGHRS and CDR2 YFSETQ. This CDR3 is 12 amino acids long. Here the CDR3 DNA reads TGCGCCAGCAGCTTCCAGGGCGCTGAAGCTTTCTTT. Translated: CASSFQGAEAFF.

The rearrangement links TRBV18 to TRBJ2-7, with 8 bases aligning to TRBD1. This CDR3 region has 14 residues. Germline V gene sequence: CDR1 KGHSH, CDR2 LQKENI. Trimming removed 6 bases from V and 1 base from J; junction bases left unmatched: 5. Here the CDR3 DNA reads TGTGCCAGCTCCCCGGGACAGGCATCCTACGAGCAGTACTTC. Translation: CASSPGQASYEQYF.